This passage covers 14 T cell receptor beta chains from one sample sequenced in a study of T cells in Graves' hyperthyroidism and ophthalmopathy. Amplification of TCR beta CDR3 regions was performed using RNA transcripts as template. A first-round RT-PCR of the TCR CDR3 used the HTBI primer set. Each CDR3 protein gets one entry after TCRdb re-called the multiplex PCR reads with MiXCR. Of almost 600,000 distinct CDR3 sequences listed, under 60% were seen once; the top ten hold 7.5% to 8.5%. The sample comprised peripheral blood or thyroid tissue (not recorded which). The receptors shown here come from a woman under 30 with Graves' hyperthyroidism.

V is TRBV18 and J is TRBJ2-6; D is uncertain. The CDR3 has 18 residues. V was clipped by 3 bases and J by 1 base, with 16 bases between them. Germline V gene data show CDR1 as KGHSH and CDR2 as LQKENI. CDR3 sequence reads: CASSPRPVLNSGANVLTF. DNA of the CDR3: TGTGCCAGCTCACCTCGGCCGGTTCTAAATTCTGGGGCCAACGTCCTGACTTTC.

This clonotype was counted many times. The rearrangement uses TRBV14 and TRBJ1-6; D ambiguous. The CDR3 totals 16 residues. Trimming cost V 1 base and J 7 bases, with 14 bases left between them. Germline CDR1 reads SGHDN; CDR2 reads FVKESK. DNA for the CDR3: TGTGCCAGCAGCCAAGCGGTCAGGCCGATGAATTCACCCCTCCACTTT. This translates into CASSQAVRPMNSPLHF.

About this clonotype itself: A read error may be the cause here, since a much bigger clone is one base away. The final CDR3 position lacks the conserved phenylalanine or tryptophan, pointing to a likely read error. CDR3 sequence (DNA): TGCGCCAGCAGCTTGGGAGACTATTACGAGCAGTACCTC. As protein: CASSLGDYYEQYL. The chain employs TRBV5-1 and TRBJ2-7; TRBD2 might be the D (5 bases). Germline lookup yields CDR1 SGHRS and CDR2 YFSETQ. The CDR3 contains 13 residues. Trimming took 0 bases from V and 4 from J, leaving 8 bases between them.

This clonotype was counted only a few times. The chain has TRBV7-9 and TRBJ2-1, with 10 bases identical to TRBD2. The CDR3 runs to 15 residues. Per the germline V gene, CDR1 is SEHNR and CDR2 is FQNEAQ (reference sequence). The V segment lost 1 base and the J segment 9 bases; nucleotides outside the gene matches: 6. The CDR3 bases are TGTGCCAGCAGCTTAGAACTAGCGGGAAGGATTGAGCAGTTCTTC. Translation: CASSLELAGRIEQFF.

This clonotype showed up just a few times. The rearrangement uses TRBV10-3 and TRBJ2-3; 7 nucleotides line up with TRBD2. CDR1 and CDR2 (germline): ENHRY, SYGVKD. The CDR3 consists of 15 residues. V lost 7 bases, J lost 2 bases, and 9 bases stayed unmatched. CDR3: CAITVTSSYTDTQYF. The DNA of the CDR3 is TGTGCCATCACTGTGACTAGCTCCTACACAGATACGCAGTATTTT.

This clonotype has a handful of counts. This chain connects TRBV7-2 to TRBJ2-3, with 13 bases fitting TRBD2. V dropped 3 bases and J dropped 2; count of bases not matched to a gene: 2. Germline values: CDR1 SGHTA, CDR2 FQGNSA. The CDR3 has 16 amino acids. CDR3: CASSFGTSGITDTQYF. The CDR3 bases are TGTGCCAGCAGCTTCGGGACTAGCGGGATCACAGATACGCAGTATTTT.

Points on this clonotype: A much larger clonotype is one base distant, so this may be a read error. V and J are TRBV20-1 and TRBJ2-3, with a possible D match to TRBD2 (5 bases). There are 13 residues in the CDR3. Germline V gene lookup returns CDR1 DFQATT and CDR2 SNEGSKA (reference sequence). In nucleotides, the CDR3 is TGCAGTGCTAGAGATGGGAGTTTGGATACGCGGTATTTT. This codes for CSARDGSLDTRYF.

The V call is TRBV6-5, the J call TRBJ2-7, with 7 bases that match TRBD1. This CDR3 contains 15 residues. Germline V gives CDR1 MNHEY, CDR2 SVGAGI. Trimming took 2 bases from V and 0 from J; bases not matched to a gene: 4. Written as DNA, the CDR3 is TGTGCCAGCAGTTACGCAGGGGGTAGCTCCTACGAGCAGTACTTC. Amino acid sequence: CASSYAGGSSYEQYF.

Turning to this clonotype: Being one base from a much bigger clone, this may be a read error. The J gene is TRBJ1-2, the V gene TRBV4-3; 8 bases fit TRBD1. Per the germline V gene, CDR1 is LGHNA and CDR2 is YSLEER. The ends lost 4 bases at V and 6 bases at J; junction bases unmatched: 10. This CDR3 is built from 15 residues. CDR3 amino acids: CASSRGPTGGHGYTF. The CDR3 nucleotides read TGCGCCAGCAGCCGAGGACCCACAGGGGGGCATGGCTACACCTTC.

This clonotype appeared a few times. The rearrangement joins TRBV6-6 to TRBJ1-5; D is possibly TRBD1 (8 bases). The J call may be mistaken, given a closer DNA end match to TRBJ2-3. This CDR3 comprises 15 residues. Germline loops: CDR1 MNHNY, CDR2 SVGAGI (reference sequence). The CDR3 is CASSPDREGADTQYF. CDR3 nucleotides: TGTGCCAGCAGTCCGGACAGGGAGGGGGCAGATACGCAGTATTTT.

The chain combines TRBV7-9 with TRBJ1-2, with 12 positions matching TRBD1. The CDR3 has 18 amino acids. Germline V gives CDR1 SEHNR, CDR2 FQNEAQ (reference sequence). V lost 4 bases and J lost 4; bases outside the gene matches: 13. The CDR3: CASSSHGTGGRSTYGYTF. DNA for the CDR3: TGTGCCAGCAGCTCACACGGGACAGGGGGCCGCTCTACCTATGGCTACACCTTC.

The V gene is TRBV20-1, the J gene TRBJ1-1; 8 bases are shared with TRBD1. Germline V gives CDR1 DFQATT, CDR2 SNEGSKA (reference sequence). The CDR3 runs 14 residues. Losses at the gene ends were 2 bases for V and 5 bases for J; bases not matched to a gene: 7. The chain's CDR3 is CSARPGQGVTEAFF. The CDR3 DNA follows: TGCAGTGCTAGACCTGGACAGGGAGTTACTGAAGCTTTCTTT.

In this sample, this clonotype turned up many times. This sequence joins TRBV7-9 and TRBJ2-5; either TRBD1 or TRBD2 may supply D (5 bases each). Germline CDR1 reads SEHNR; CDR2 reads FQNEAQ (reference sequence). Trimming removed 5 bases from V and 5 bases from J, with 15 bases in between. The CDR3 covers 14 residues. The CDR3 coding sequence is TGTGCCAGCAGCCCAGTGGGGGTTTGGGAGACCCAGTACTTC. It is translated as CASSPVGVWETQYF.

V is TRBV25-1 and J is TRBJ1-4, with D possibly being TRBD1 (6 bases). The CDR3 runs 15 residues. The germline gives CDR1 MGHDK, CDR2 SYGVNS. V lost 3 bases and J 5 bases, leaving 13 bases between the germline ends. CDR3: CASSELGAQNEKLFF. The CDR3 nucleotides read TGTGCCAGCAGTGAGCTGGGGGCGCAGAATGAAAAACTGTTTTTT. Using reference TRBV25-1 and TRBJ1-4 for the parts outside the CDR3, the full variable domain is EADIYQTPRYLVIGTGKKITLECSQTMGHDKMYWYQQDPGMELHLIHYSYGVNSTEKGDLSSESTVSRIRTEHFPLTLESARPSHTSQYLCASSELGAQNEKLFFGSGTQLSVL.